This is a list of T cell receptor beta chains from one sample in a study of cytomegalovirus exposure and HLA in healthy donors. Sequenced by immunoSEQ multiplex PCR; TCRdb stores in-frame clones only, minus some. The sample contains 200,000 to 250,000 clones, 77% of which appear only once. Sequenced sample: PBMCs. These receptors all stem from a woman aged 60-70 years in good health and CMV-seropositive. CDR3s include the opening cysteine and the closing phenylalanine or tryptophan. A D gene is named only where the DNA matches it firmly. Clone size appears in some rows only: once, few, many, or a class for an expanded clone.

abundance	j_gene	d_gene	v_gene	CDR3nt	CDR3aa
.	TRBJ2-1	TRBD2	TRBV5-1	TGCGCCAGCAGCGTAATGGGGGGGAGCTCCTACAATGAGCAGTTCTTC	CASSVMGGSSYNEQFF
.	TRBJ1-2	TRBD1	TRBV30	TGTGCCAGCCGTAATGGACAGGACTATGGCTACACCTTC	CASRNGQDYGYTF
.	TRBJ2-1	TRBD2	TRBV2	TGTGCCAGCAAACTAGCGGGGGCCTATTCCTACAATGAGCAGTTCTTC	CASKLAGAYSYNEQFF
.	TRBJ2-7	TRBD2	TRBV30	TGTGCCTGGAGTGACGGACTAGCGATCCTCTCCTACGAGCAGTACTTC	CAWSDGLAILSYEQYF
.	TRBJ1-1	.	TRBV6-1	TGTGCCAGCAGGGGGACACTGAACACTGAAGCTTTCTTT	CASRGTLNTEAFF
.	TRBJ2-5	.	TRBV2	TGTGCCAGCACAGGTCAGATGCAAGAGACCCAGTACTTC	CASTGQMQETQYF
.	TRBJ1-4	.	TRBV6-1	TGTGCCAGCAGTGCGACAGCAGTTAATGAAAAACTGTTTTTT	CASSATAVNEKLFF
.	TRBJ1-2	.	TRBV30	TGTGCCTGGAGTATATCTGGAGGGAATGGCTACACCTTC	CAWSISGGNGYTF
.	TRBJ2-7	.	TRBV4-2	TGTGCCAGCAGCCAAAACCCTAGCGCGAGGTCCTACGAGCAGTACTTC	CASSQNPSARSYEQYF
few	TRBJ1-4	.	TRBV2	TGTGCCAGCAAGAAGGCAGCGGTTGAAAAACTGTTTTTT	CASKKAAVEKLFF
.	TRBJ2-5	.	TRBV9	TGTGCCAGCAGCGTAGGAGTGGGGCAAGAAGAGACCCAGTACTTC	CASSVGVGQEETQYF
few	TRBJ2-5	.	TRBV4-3	TGCGCCAGCAGCCACCGGGGCCGGGGGGAGACCCAGTACTTC	CASSHRGRGETQYF
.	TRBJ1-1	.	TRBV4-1	TGCGCCAGCAGCCAAGAGGCAGGGAGGGACACTGAAGCTTTCTTT	CASSQEAGRDTEAFF
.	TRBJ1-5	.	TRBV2	TGTGCCAGCAGCTCCGTGGGGGGAAATCAGCCCCAGCATTTT	CASSSVGGNQPQHF
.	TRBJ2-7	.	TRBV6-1	TGTGCCAGCAGTATCCGGGGGTTCTCCTACGAGCAGTACTTC	CASSIRGFSYEQYF
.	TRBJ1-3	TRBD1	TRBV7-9	TGTGCCAGCAGCTTTGTCCGTACAGGGGCCCTCTCTGGAAACACCATATATTTT	CASSFVRTGALSGNTIYF
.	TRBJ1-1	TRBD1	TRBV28	TGTGCCAGCAGTCCGCAGGGGGCAGGGACTGAAGCTTTCTTT	CASSPQGAGTEAFF